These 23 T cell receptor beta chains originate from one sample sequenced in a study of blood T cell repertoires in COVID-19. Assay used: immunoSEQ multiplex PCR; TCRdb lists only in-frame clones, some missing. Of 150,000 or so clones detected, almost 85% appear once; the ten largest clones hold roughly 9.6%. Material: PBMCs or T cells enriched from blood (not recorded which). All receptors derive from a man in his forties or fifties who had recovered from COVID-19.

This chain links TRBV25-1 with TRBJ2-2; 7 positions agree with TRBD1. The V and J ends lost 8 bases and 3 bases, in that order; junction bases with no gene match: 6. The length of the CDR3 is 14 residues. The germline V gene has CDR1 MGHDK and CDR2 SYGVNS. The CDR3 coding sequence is TGTGCCAGCCGACAGGGCTCGGACACCGGGGAGCTGTTTTTT. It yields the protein CASRQGSDTGELFF.

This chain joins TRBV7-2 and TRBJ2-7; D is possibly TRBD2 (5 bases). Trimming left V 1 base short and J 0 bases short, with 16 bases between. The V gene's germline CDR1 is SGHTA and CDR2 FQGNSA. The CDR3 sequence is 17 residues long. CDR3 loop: CASSLGGTRASSYEQYF. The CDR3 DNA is TGTGCCAGCAGCTTAGGGGGAACTAGGGCCAGCTCCTACGAGCAGTACTTC.

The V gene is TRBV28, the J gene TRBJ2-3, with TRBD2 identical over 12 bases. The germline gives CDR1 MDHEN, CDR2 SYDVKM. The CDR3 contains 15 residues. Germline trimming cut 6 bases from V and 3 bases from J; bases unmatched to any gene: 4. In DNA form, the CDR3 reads TGTGCCAGCAGACGAACTAGCGGGAGGACAGATACGCAGTATTTT. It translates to CASRRTSGRTDTQYF.

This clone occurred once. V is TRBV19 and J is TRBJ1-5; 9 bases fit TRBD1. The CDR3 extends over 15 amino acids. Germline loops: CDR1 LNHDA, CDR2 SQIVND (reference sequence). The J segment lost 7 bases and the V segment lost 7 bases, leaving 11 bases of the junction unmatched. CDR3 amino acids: CASKTGQGKIQPQHF. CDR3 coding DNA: TGTGCCAGTAAGACCGGACAGGGGAAGATCCAGCCCCAGCATTTT.

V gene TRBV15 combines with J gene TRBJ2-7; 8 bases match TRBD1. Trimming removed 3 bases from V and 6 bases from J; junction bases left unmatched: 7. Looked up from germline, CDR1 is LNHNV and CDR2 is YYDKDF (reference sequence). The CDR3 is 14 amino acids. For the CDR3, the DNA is TGTGCCACCAGCAGCCGACAGGGGATGGGCGAGCAGTACTTC. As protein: CATSSRQGMGEQYF.

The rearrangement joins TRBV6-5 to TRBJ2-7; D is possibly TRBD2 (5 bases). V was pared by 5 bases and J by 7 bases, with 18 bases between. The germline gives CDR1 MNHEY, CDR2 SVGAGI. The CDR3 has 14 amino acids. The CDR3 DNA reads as TGTGCCAGCAGTCGTCGGACTCCTGTGCGGGAGCAGTACTTC. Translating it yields CASSRRTPVREQYF.

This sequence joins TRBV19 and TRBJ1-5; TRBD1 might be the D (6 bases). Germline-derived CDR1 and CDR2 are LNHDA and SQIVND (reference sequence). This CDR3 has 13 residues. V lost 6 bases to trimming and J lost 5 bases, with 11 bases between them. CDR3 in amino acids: CASSQGRDQPQHF. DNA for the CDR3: TGTGCCAGTAGCCAGGGGCGCGATCAGCCCCAGCATTTT.

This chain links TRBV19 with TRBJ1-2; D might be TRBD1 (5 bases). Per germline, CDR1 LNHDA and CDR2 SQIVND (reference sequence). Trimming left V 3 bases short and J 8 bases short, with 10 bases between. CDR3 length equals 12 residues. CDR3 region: CASSMGQGGYTF. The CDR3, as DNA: TGTGCCAGTAGTATGGGGCAGGGCGGCTACACCTTC.

The CDR3 sequence is CASSSSGTARLEQYF. For the CDR3, the DNA is TGTGCCAGCAGCTCCTCCGGGACTGCCCGGTTGGAGCAGTACTTC. J is TRBJ2-7 and V is TRBV7-3; TRBD2 is a possible D gene (6 bases). Germline CDR1 and CDR2: SGHTA and FQGTGA. V shed 4 bases and J shed 7 bases, with 20 bases lying between them. This CDR3 is built from 15 residues.

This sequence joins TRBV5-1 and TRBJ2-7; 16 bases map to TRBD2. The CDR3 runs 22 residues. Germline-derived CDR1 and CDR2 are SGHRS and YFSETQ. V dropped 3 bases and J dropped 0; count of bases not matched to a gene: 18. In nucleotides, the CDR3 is TGCGCCAGCAGCTCAACGCCCGGGACTAGCGGGAGGGTACTTAAGGTCTCCTACGAGCAGTACTTC. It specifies CASSSTPGTSGRVLKVSYEQYF.

This CDR3 is CASSMTGLNTEAFF. As DNA, the CDR3 is TGTGCCAGTAGTATGACAGGACTGAACACTGAAGCTTTCTTT. V gene TRBV19 combines with J gene TRBJ1-1, with D perhaps TRBD1 (6 bases). From germline, CDR1 is LNHDA and CDR2 SQIVND (reference sequence). The germline V and J ends were trimmed by 3 bases and 0 bases, with 8 bases remaining between them. The CDR3 covers 14 residues.

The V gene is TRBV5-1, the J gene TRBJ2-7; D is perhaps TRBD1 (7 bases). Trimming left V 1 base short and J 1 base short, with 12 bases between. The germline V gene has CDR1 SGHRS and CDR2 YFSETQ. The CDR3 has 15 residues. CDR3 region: CASSLLPGGSYEQYF. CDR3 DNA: TGCGCCAGCAGCTTGTTACCAGGGGGGTCCTACGAGCAGTACTTC.

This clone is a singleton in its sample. The CDR3 DNA is TGTGCCAGCAGGTTACTAGCCGGGACCTACGAGCAGTACTTC. Its translation is CASRLLAGTYEQYF. The V and J genes are TRBV7-8 and TRBJ2-7; D possibly corresponds to TRBD2 (6 bases). The germline CDR1 and CDR2 sequences are SGHVS and FQNEAQ. The length of the CDR3 is 14 residues. V shed 6 bases and J shed 2 bases, with 14 bases lying between them.

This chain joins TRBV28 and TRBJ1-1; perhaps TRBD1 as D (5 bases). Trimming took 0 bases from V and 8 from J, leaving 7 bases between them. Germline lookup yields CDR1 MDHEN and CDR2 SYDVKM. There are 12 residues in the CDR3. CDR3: CASSLWGGEAFF. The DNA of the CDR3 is TGTGCCAGCAGTTTATGGGGGGGAGAAGCTTTCTTT.

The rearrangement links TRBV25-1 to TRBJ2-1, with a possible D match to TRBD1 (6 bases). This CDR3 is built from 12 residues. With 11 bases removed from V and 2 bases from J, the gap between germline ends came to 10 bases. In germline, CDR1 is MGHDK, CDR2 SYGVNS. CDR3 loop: CASAGAYNEQFF. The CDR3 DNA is TGTGCCTCGGCAGGGGCCTACAATGAGCAGTTCTTC.

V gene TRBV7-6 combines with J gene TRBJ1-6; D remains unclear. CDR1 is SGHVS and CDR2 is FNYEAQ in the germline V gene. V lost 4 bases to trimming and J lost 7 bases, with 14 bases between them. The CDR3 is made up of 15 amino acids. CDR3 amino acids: CASSWDGRENSPLHF. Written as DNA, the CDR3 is TGTGCCAGCAGCTGGGATGGACGGGAAAATTCACCCCTCCACTTT.

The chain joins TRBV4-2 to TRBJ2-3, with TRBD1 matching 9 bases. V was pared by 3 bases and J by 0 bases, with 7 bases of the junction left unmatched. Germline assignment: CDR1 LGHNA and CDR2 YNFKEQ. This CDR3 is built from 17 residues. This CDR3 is CASSQDRGQTSTDTQYF. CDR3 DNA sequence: TGTGCCAGCAGCCAGGACAGGGGCCAGACTAGCACAGATACGCAGTATTTT.

The CDR3 here is CASSEREGDYNEQFF. The CDR3 nucleotides read TGTGCCAGCAGCGAGCGGGAGGGCGACTACAATGAGCAGTTCTTC. This chain connects TRBV9 to TRBJ2-1; 10 bases line up with TRBD2. Germline-derived CDR1 and CDR2 are SGDLS and YYNGEE. This CDR3 has 15 residues. The V gene end was trimmed by 3 bases and the J gene end by 3 bases; junction bases not matched to a gene: 3.

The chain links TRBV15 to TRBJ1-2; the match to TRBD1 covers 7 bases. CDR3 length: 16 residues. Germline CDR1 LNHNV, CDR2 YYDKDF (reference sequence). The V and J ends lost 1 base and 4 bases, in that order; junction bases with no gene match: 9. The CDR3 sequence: CATSRGDRAFSYGYTF. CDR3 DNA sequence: TGTGCCACCAGCAGAGGTGACAGGGCATTCAGCTATGGCTACACCTTC.

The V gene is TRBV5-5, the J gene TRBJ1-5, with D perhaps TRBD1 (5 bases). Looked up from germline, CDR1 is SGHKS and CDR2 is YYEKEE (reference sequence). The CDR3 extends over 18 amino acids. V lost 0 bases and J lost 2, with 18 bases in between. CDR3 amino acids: CASSLGEGRFLGNQPQHF. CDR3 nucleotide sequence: TGTGCCAGCAGCTTGGGCGAGGGGAGGTTTTTGGGCAATCAGCCCCAGCATTTT.

CDR3 sequence: CSASEVTSGRSDEQFF. CDR3 in DNA: TGCAGTGCTAGTGAAGTGACTAGCGGGAGATCGGATGAGCAGTTCTTC. The rearrangement joins TRBV20-1 to TRBJ2-1; 12 bases fit TRBD2. Germline loops: CDR1 DFQATT, CDR2 SNEGSKA (reference sequence). This CDR3 region has 16 residues. Unmatched junction bases numbered 11, after V lost 3 bases and J lost 8 bases.

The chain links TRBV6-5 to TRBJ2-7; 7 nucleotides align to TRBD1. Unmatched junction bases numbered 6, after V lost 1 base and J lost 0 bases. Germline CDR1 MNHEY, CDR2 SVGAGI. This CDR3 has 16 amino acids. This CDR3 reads CASSYFPGQISYEQYF. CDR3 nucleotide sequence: TGTGCCAGCAGTTACTTCCCGGGACAGATCTCCTACGAGCAGTACTTC.

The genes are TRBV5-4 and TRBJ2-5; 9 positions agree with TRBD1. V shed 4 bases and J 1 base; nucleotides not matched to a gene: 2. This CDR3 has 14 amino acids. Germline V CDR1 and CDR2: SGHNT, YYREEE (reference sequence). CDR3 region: CASSTGQGQETQYF. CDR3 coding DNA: TGTGCCAGCAGCACGGGACAGGGCCAAGAGACCCAGTACTTC.